This T cell receptor beta chain was profiled in a study of cytomegalovirus exposure and HLA in healthy donors. Primers included in the PCR were 60 Vbeta and 13 Jbeta primers. The repertoire was sequenced with immunoSEQ multiplex PCR; TCRdb's copy has only in-frame clones and lacks some. The table has some 120,000 clones, roughly four fifths seen once. V was clipped by 7 bases and J by 5 bases; unmatched bases: 11. From germline, CDR1 is SGDLS and CDR2 YYNGEE. CDR3 length equals 15 residues. On this clone: The antigen is undetermined.

Regarding the study as a whole: The availability of immune exposure information extended only to CMV serostatus.

The specimen was PBMCs. This clonotype was obtained from a male donor in good health and CMV-seropositive. The V gene is TRBV9, the J gene TRBJ2-2, with 7 bases matching TRBD2. The CDR3 loop reads CASPVGGSGTGELFF. In DNA form, the CDR3 reads TGTGCCAGCCCCGTAGGAGGTAGCGGGACCGGGGAGCTGTTTTTT. Variable domain in full (rest from reference TRBV9 and TRBJ2-2): DSGVTQTPKHLITATGQRVTLRCSPRSGDLSVYWYQQSLDQGLQFLIQYYNGEERAKGNILERFSAQQFPDLHSELNLSSLELGDSALYFCASPVGGSGTGELFFGEGSRLTVL.